One and the same sample provided the 19 T cell receptor beta chains below, sequenced in a study of blood T cell repertoires in COVID-19. Profiled with immunoSEQ multiplex PCR; TCRdb holds only in-frame clones, not every one. The sample includes fewer than 250,000 clones, about 85% of them seen just once. The sequenced material came from PBMCs or T cells enriched from blood (not recorded which). These receptors originate from a man aged 25-45 years who had recovered from COVID-19.

V and J are TRBV19 and TRBJ2-7; 11 bases map to TRBD1. This CDR3 spans 15 amino acids. V gave up 2 bases and J gave up 4 bases; unmatched junction bases: 4. The germline CDR1 and CDR2 sequences are LNHDA and SQIVND (reference sequence). CDR3 in DNA: TGTGCCAGTAGTATAATCGGGACAGGGGGGTACGAGCAGTACTTC. Translated: CASSIIGTGGYEQYF.

This chain joins TRBV5-4 and TRBJ2-1; 10 positions agree with TRBD1. Germline V lookup: CDR1 SGHNT, CDR2 YYREEE (reference sequence). With 5 bases clipped from V and 7 bases from J, the junction kept 9 bases outside the gene matches. The CDR3 contains 15 residues. The CDR3 region has the DNA TGTGCCAGCAGGAACGGACAGGGGGTTTCAAATGAGCAGTTCTTC. This sequence encodes CASRNGQGVSNEQFF. The full variable domain, rest sourced from reference TRBV5-4 and TRBJ2-1, is ETGVTQSPTHLIKTRGQQVTLRCSSQSGHNTVSWYQQALGQGPQFIFQYYREEENGRGNFPPRFSGLQFPNYSSELNVNALELDDSALYLCASRNGQGVSNEQFFGPGTRLTVL.

The chain combines TRBV6-5 with TRBJ2-5, with a tentative D call TRBD2 (7 bases). Trimming removed 11 bases from V and 5 bases from J, with 21 bases in between. The length of the CDR3 is 14 residues. Per the germline V gene, CDR1 is MNHEY and CDR2 is SVGAGI. CDR3 amino acids: CASQPRGARETQYF. CDR3 in DNA: TGTGCCTCACAACCCCGGGGGGCTCGGGAGACCCAGTACTTC.

The chain couples TRBV30 to TRBJ1-1; D is possibly TRBD1 (5 bases). Trimming removed 0 bases from V and 1 base from J, with 21 bases in between. CDR3 length equals 18 residues. Germline V gives CDR1 GTSNPN, CDR2 SVGIG (reference sequence). The CDR3 DNA sequence: TGTGCCTGGAGTGTACCGGGACTGCCTTGGGGGGGGAACACTGAAGCTTTCTTT. This codes for CAWSVPGLPWGGNTEAFF.

V is TRBV28 and J is TRBJ2-7; 10 nucleotides align to TRBD2. Germline V lookup: CDR1 MDHEN, CDR2 SYDVKM. V lost 4 bases, J lost 3 bases, and 3 bases stayed unmatched. The CDR3 contains 14 residues. The CDR3 nucleotides are TGTGCCAGCAGTTGGACTAGCGGAATCTACGAGCAGTACTTC. Protein: CASSWTSGIYEQYF. The full variable domain, its missing parts supplied by reference TRBV28 and TRBJ2-7, is DVKVTQSSRYLVKRTGEKVFLECVQDMDHENMFWYRQDPGLGLRLIYFSYDVKMKEKGDIPEGYSVSREKKERFSLILESASTNQTSMYLCASSWTSGIYEQYFGPGTRLTVT.

The chain is built from TRBV28 and TRBJ1-2; TRBD1 matches 8 bases. Germline trimming cut 5 bases from V and 4 bases from J; bases unmatched to any gene: 3. Germline V gene lookup returns CDR1 MDHEN and CDR2 SYDVKM. This CDR3 is 13 amino acids long. The CDR3 loop is CASSGTGTYGYTF. The CDR3 nucleotides read TGTGCCAGCAGTGGGACAGGTACCTATGGCTACACCTTC.

The chain couples TRBV28 to TRBJ1-6, with a weak D call TRBD1 (5 bases). CDR1 is MDHEN and CDR2 is SYDVKM in the germline V gene. V lost 3 bases to trimming and J lost 8 bases, with 14 bases between them. The CDR3 has 15 residues. The CDR3 DNA sequence: TGTGCCAGCAGTTTCCTTGGGCAGGGCTATTCACCCCTCCACTTT. Its protein is CASSFLGQGYSPLHF. The whole variable domain, remainder taken from reference TRBV28 and TRBJ1-6, is DVKVTQSSRYLVKRTGEKVFLECVQDMDHENMFWYRQDPGLGLRLIYFSYDVKMKEKGDIPEGYSVSREKKERFSLILESASTNQTSMYLCASSFLGQGYSPLHFGNGTRLTVT.

The chain's CDR3 is CASSARLAGVGEQFF. The CDR3 coding sequence is TGTGCCAGCAGCGCCCGACTAGCGGGAGTAGGTGAGCAGTTCTTC. This rearrangement joins TRBV9 to TRBJ2-1, with 12 bases lining up with TRBD2. V lost 3 bases, J lost 9 bases, and 7 bases stayed unmatched. Germline V lookup: CDR1 SGDLS, CDR2 YYNGEE. There are 15 residues in the CDR3.

Details on this clone: The sample holds other DNA sequences that translate to the same CDR3. The gene calls are TRBV21-1 and TRBJ2-5; TRBD1 is the table's D call, not checked against the DNA. TRBV21-1 is shown as a pseudogene. The CDR3 covers 14 residues. CDR3 amino acids: CASSSDRQEETQYF. The CDR3 nucleotides are TGTGCCAGCAGCAGCGACAGGCAAGAAGAGACCCAGTACTTC.

This chain links TRBV23-1 with TRBJ2-7; no clear D gene. TRBV23-1 qualifies as an ORF whose function is uncertain. The CDR3 spans 16 residues. The V end lost 3 bases, the J end lost 0 bases, and 15 bases lay between the germline ends. In nucleotides, the CDR3 is TGCGCCAGCAGTCATTCTATGGAGAGGAGCTCCTACGAGCAGTACTTC. This codes for CASSHSMERSSYEQYF.

The chain couples TRBV7-3 to TRBJ1-1, with unresolved D. Germline assignment: CDR1 SGHTA and CDR2 FQGTGA. Trimming cost V 3 bases and J 3 bases, with 11 bases left between them. The CDR3 is 14 residues long. The CDR3 protein is CASSFYSLHTEAFF. The DNA of the CDR3 is TGTGCCAGCAGCTTTTACAGCCTACACACTGAAGCTTTCTTT.

The rearrangement joins TRBV5-8 to TRBJ1-2; D unclear. CDR3 size: 14 residues. CDR1 and CDR2 (germline): SGHTS, YDEGEE. Trimming stripped 0 bases from V and 2 bases from J, with 8 bases between. DNA of the CDR3: TGTGCCAGCAGCTTGGGCAGTAACAACTATGGCTACACCTTC. Amino acids: CASSLGSNNYGYTF.

CDR3 nucleotide sequence: TGCGCCAGCAGCGAGGGGACAGGGCATCAGCCCCAGCATTTT. The encoded protein is CASSEGTGHQPQHF. V and J are TRBV5-1 and TRBJ1-5, with 9 bases fitting TRBD1. The J segment lost 5 bases and the V segment lost 4 bases, leaving 4 bases of the junction unmatched. Per germline, CDR1 SGHRS and CDR2 YFSETQ. CDR3 length: 14 amino acids.

V usage is TRBV28 and J usage is TRBJ1-3, with a tentative D call TRBD1 (5 bases). The CDR3 extends over 15 amino acids. Germline CDR1 MDHEN, CDR2 SYDVKM. V was clipped by 5 bases and J by 4 bases, with 15 bases between them. CDR3 DNA sequence: TGTGCCAGCAGTACGACAGCCTTGGGGGGAAACACCATATATTTT. Translating gives CASSTTALGGNTIYF.

The J gene is TRBJ1-6, the V gene TRBV5-1, with D uncertain. With 0 bases removed from V and 4 bases from J, the gap between germline ends came to 11 bases. Germline CDR1 reads SGHRS; CDR2 reads YFSETQ. CDR3 size: 16 residues. The CDR3 here is CASSLAGIGYNSPLHF. Here the CDR3 DNA reads TGCGCCAGCAGCTTGGCGGGAATCGGATATAATTCACCCCTCCACTTT.

The CDR3 is CASGTSGRAVNEQFF. CDR3 bases: TGTGCCAGCGGGACTAGCGGGAGGGCCGTGAATGAGCAGTTCTTC. The chain uses TRBV10-3 and TRBJ2-1, with 16 bases aligning to TRBD2. The ends lost 10 bases at V and 7 bases at J; junction bases unmatched: 7. CDR3 size: 15 residues. Germline CDR1 reads ENHRY; CDR2 reads SYGVKD.

The chain is built from TRBV10-3 and TRBJ2-5; 9 bases align to TRBD1. This CDR3 region has 15 residues. V lost 5 bases, J lost 1 base, and 5 bases stayed unmatched. The germline gives CDR1 ENHRY, CDR2 SYGVKD. In DNA form, the CDR3 reads TGTGCCATCAGTAATGGACAGGGGAGCCAAGAGACCCAGTACTTC. Protein sequence: CAISNGQGSQETQYF.

The genes are TRBV2 and TRBJ2-7, with no clear D. From germline, CDR1 is SNHLY and CDR2 FYNNEI. The CDR3 sequence is 12 residues long. Trimming pared 8 bases from V and 0 bases from J, leaving 8 bases between. The DNA for the CDR3 is TGTGCCAGCGTGTCAGGCTCCTACGAGCAGTACTTC. This encodes CASVSGSYEQYF.

The V and J genes are TRBV7-2 and TRBJ1-6; TRBD1 agrees at 9 bases. The V gene end was trimmed by 5 bases and the J gene end by 5 bases; junction bases not matched to a gene: 4. Per the germline V gene, CDR1 is SGHTA and CDR2 is FQGNSA. This CDR3 has 15 amino acids. In nucleotides, the CDR3 is TGTGCCAGCAGCCTGACAGGGGGAAATAATTCACCCCTCCACTTT. It codes for CASSLTGGNNSPLHF.